This T cell receptor beta chain was found in a study of blood T cell repertoires in COVID-19. This CDR3 contains 14 residues. Losses at the gene ends were 4 bases for V and 8 bases for J; bases not matched to a gene: 2. The germline gives CDR1 SQVTM, CDR2 ANQGSEA. TCRdb keeps only in-frame clones here, not all; method: immunoSEQ multiplex PCR. The sample consists of around 200,000 clones, 86% of them appearing once. The sample comprised PBMCs or T cells enriched from blood (not recorded which). The receptor comes from a man aged 35 to 55 with acute COVID-19. The J gene is TRBJ2-1, the V gene TRBV29-1, with 16 nucleotides matching TRBD2. This CDR3 reads CSVGGTSGRDEQFF. Written as DNA, the CDR3 is TGCAGCGTTGGTGGGACTAGCGGGAGGGATGAGCAGTTCTTC.